This T cell receptor beta chain was captured by sequencing in a study of regulatory T cells in long-lasting Graves disease. CDR3 regions were amplified by Arm-PCR using iRepertoire HTBI primers to build TCR beta libraries. In the original analysis: Identified across the samples were some 62 TRBV segments and over 11 TRBJ segments. Each CDR3 protein gets one entry after TCRdb re-called the multiplex PCR reads with MiXCR. TCRdb, rather than the study authors, made the V and J calls. The sample lists hundreds of thousands of distinct CDR3 sequences; under 20% were seen once. Germline V gene data show CDR1 as MNHEY and CDR2 as SMNVEV (reference sequence). V gave up 5 bases and J gave up 6 bases; unmatched junction bases: 4. The CDR3 loop spans 14 amino acids. Time point indicated: newly diagnosed GD, antithyroid drugs for less than 3 months. The TCR library was made from RNA that had been extracted from PBMCs in TRIzol.

These same data were also listed under a study on T cells in Graves' hyperthyroidism and ophthalmopathy.

This receptor was identified in a woman in her thirties with Graves disease. The specimen comprised peripheral blood mononuclear cells (PBMCs), sampled at new diagnosis, from a patient treated with antithyroid drugs. This chain links TRBV27 with TRBJ2-4; 10 nucleotides match TRBD1. DNA of the CDR3: TGTGCCAGCAGTCGGGACAGGGGAGGAAACATTCAGTACTTC. This translates into CASSRDRGGNIQYF.